Detailed here is one T cell receptor (beta chain). Its antigen is undetermined. The study made its TCR cDNA through 5'RACE template switching. That step introduced a universal primer site along with UMIs. TCRdb reprocessed the 5' RACE reads with MiXCR, giving one entry per CDR3 protein. The top ten hold about 14% of the sample, which has 450,000 to 600,000 distinct CDR3 sequences, roughly 14% seen once. The length of the CDR3 is 16 residues. Germline-derived CDR1 and CDR2 are MNHEY and SVGAGI. The junction had 4 bases not matched to a gene; V was cut back by 5 bases and J by 0 bases. The sample originates from a study of T cells after yellow fever vaccination. The study's findings and limits: Though it reached lower strength, the secondary response hit its peak faster, day 5 versus 15. The booster response re-showed most primary clones: 96% CD4, around 85% CD8.

The chain employs TRBV6-5 and TRBJ2-1; TRBD2 agrees at 10 bases. The sample consisted of PBMCs, taken on the day of the yellow fever booster vaccination. The receptor's source is a young man who received the YFV17D yellow fever vaccine. Written as DNA, the CDR3 is TGTGCCAGCAGTACTCCTAGCGGGGGCTCCTACAATGAGCAGTTCTTC. It specifies CASSTPSGGSYNEQFF.